This T cell receptor (beta chain) was found in a study of T cell repertoires in cytomegalovirus infection. Looking at the study overall: The public TCR beta signatures pointed to both CMV infection and matching HLA type. Findings and limits, study-wide: HLA-C-restricted TCR beta clonotypes specific for CMV led the ex vivo response.

TCRdb fed the reads into MiXCR, producing one record per CDR3 protein. The sample includes 300,000 to 450,000 distinct CDR3 sequences, 15% to 20% of them seen just once. V lost 1 base to trimming and J lost 5 bases; unmatched junction nucleotides: 15. This CDR3 is 19 amino acids long. In germline, CDR1 is LGHNA, CDR2 YSLEER. To note about this clonotype: What it recognizes is unknown.

The chain has TRBV4-3 and TRBJ2-5, with 11 bases aligning to TRBD1. Sequencing used PBMCs. The TCR comes from a human donor in good health (CMV status not recorded). Some clones in this sample may be carry-over from other donors' samples. CDR3 amino acids: CASSQARRSGQGAGETQYF. DNA of the CDR3: TGCGCCAGCAGCCAAGCGAGGAGGTCAGGACAGGGGGCAGGGGAGACCCAGTACTTC.